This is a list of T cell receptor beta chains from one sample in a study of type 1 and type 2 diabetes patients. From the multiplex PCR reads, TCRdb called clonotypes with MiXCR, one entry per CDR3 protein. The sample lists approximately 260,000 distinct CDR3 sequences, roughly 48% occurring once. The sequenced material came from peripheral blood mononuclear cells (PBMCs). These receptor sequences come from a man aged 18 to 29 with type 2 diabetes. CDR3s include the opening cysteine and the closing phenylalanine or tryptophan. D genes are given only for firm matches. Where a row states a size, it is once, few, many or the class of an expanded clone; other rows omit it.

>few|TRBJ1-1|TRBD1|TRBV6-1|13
CASGTGGGTEAFF
TGTGCCAGCGGTACAGGGGGAGGTACTGAAGCTTTCTTT
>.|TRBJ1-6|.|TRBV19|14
CAALPGDPNSPLHF
TGTGCCGCCCTCCCCGGGGACCCGAATTCACCCCTCCACTTT
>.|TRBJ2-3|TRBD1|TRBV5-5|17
CASSIRTGQGVTDTQYF
TGTGCCAGCAGCATCAGAACGGGACAGGGGGTCACAGATACGCAGTATTTT
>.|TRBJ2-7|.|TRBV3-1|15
CASSESPDYSYEQYF
TGTGCCAGCAGCGAAAGTCCGGACTATTCATACGAGCAGTACTTC
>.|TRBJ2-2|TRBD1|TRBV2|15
CASRPGQAFPGELFF
TGTGCCAGCAGACCGGGACAGGCCTTCCCCGGGGAGCTGTTTTTT
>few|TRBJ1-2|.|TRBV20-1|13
CSARVADNYGYTF
TGCAGTGCTAGAGTGGCAGATAACTATGGCTACACCTTC
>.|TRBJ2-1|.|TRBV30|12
CAWRFGSNEQFF
TGTGCCTGGAGGTTCGGATCCAATGAGCAGTTCTTC
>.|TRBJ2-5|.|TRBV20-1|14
CSAARLGLGETQYF
TGCAGTGCTGCTCGACTTGGACTGGGAGAGACCCAGTACTTC
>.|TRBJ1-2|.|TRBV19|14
CASSTSEGNYGYTF
TGTGCCAGTAGTACCTCCGAAGGGAACTATGGCTACACCTTC
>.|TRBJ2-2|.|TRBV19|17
CASSIGLKGKNTGELFF
TGTGCCAGTAGTATAGGACTAAAAGGGAAGAACACCGGGGAGCTGTTTTTT
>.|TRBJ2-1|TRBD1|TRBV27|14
CASNRDRDYNEQFF
TGTGCCAGCAACCGGGACAGGGATTACAATGAGCAGTTCTTC
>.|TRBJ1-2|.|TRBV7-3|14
CASSLPGGADGYTF
TGTGCCAGCAGCTTACCTGGGGGGGCGGATGGCTACACCTTC
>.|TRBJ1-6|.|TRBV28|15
CASRVRSSYNSPLHF
TGTGCCAGCAGGGTACGGAGCTCCTATAATTCACCCCTCCACTTT
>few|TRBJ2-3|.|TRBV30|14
CAWSVLGTTDTQYF
TGTGCCTGGAGTGTTCTCGGGACTACAGATACGCAGTATTTT
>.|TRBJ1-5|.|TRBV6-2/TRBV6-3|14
CASQNGYGNQPQHF
TGTGCCAGCCAGAACGGGTATGGCAATCAGCCCCAGCATTTT
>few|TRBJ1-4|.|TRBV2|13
CAITGGSHEKLFF
TGTGCCATCACCGGGGGTTCTCATGAAAAACTGTTTTTT